One and the same sample provided the 27 T cell receptor beta chains below, sequenced in a study of control samples from healthy donors and cancer patients. The assay was immunoSEQ multiplex PCR, and TCRdb's table has in-frame clones only and misses some. The data show roughly 69,000 clones, around 87% seen once. The sequenced material came from PBMCs. The source of these receptors is a woman aged 50 to 60 with head and neck cancer.

The chain is built from TRBV19 and TRBJ2-5; 11 positions match TRBD2. The V gene's germline CDR1 is LNHDA and CDR2 SQIVND (reference sequence). There are 15 residues in the CDR3. With 2 bases clipped from V and 2 bases from J, the junction kept 1 base outside the gene matches. The CDR3 spells CASSITSGGQETQYF. The CDR3 region has the DNA TGTGCCAGTAGTATAACTAGCGGGGGACAAGAGACCCAGTACTTC. Variable domain in full (rest from reference TRBV19 and TRBJ2-5): DGGITQSPKYLFRKEGQNVTLSCEQNLNHDAMYWYRQDPGQGLRLIYYSQIVNDFQKGDIAEGYSVSREKKESFPLTVTSAQKNPTAFYLCASSITSGGQETQYFGPGTRLLVL.

The chain has TRBV2 and TRBJ2-7; perhaps TRBD2 as D (5 bases). Trimming shortened V by 8 bases and J by 3 bases, and 17 bases separated the two germline ends. The CDR3 is 14 amino acids. Germline V gene lookup returns CDR1 SNHLY and CDR2 FYNNEI. The CDR3 loop is CASSSDWESYEQYF. The CDR3, as DNA: TGTGCCAGCTCGAGCGACTGGGAGAGCTACGAGCAGTACTTC. Combining the CDR3 with reference TRBV2 and TRBJ2-7 gives the whole variable domain EPEVTQTPSHQVTQMGQEVILRCVPISNHLYFYWYRQILGQKVEFLVSFYNNEISEKSEIFDDQFSVERPDGSNFTLKIRSTKLEDSAMYFCASSSDWESYEQYFGPGTRLTVT.

The chain links TRBV21-1 to TRBJ1-6; TRBD1 is the table's D call and was not checked against the DNA. TRBV21-1 is annotated as a pseudogene. CDR3 length: 21 amino acids. The CDR3 region is CASSKLGDREHASSYNSPLHF. For the CDR3, the DNA is TGTGCCAGCAGCAAACTAGGCGACAGGGAGCATGCCAGCTCCTATAATTCACCCCTCCACTTT.

The chain combines TRBV6-5 with TRBJ2-7; no reliable D call. The germline V gene encodes CDR1 MNHEY and CDR2 SVGAGI. The V gene lost 6 bases and the J gene lost 2 bases, with 14 bases spanning the gap. The CDR3 spans 14 residues. CDR3 loop: CASRAGSPPYEQYF. As DNA, the CDR3 is TGTGCCAGCAGGGCCGGTTCCCCCCCCTACGAGCAGTACTTC.

This clone has a handful of counts. The rearrangement joins TRBV28 to TRBJ1-5, with 10 bases identical to TRBD1. J gave up 5 bases and V 5 bases, and 9 bases lay outside the gene matches. CDR1 MDHEN and CDR2 SYDVKM come from the germline V gene. The length of the CDR3 is 16 residues. The CDR3 is CASSPTGGPSDQPQHF. The DNA of the CDR3 is TGTGCCAGCAGTCCGACAGGGGGCCCCTCTGATCAGCCCCAGCATTTT.

The CDR3 is CASRIGTGESDTQYF. The CDR3, as DNA: TGTGCCAGCAGGATTGGGACAGGGGAATCAGATACGCAGTATTTT. The gene calls are TRBV28 and TRBJ2-3; TRBD1 matches at 10 bases. The CDR3 loop spans 15 amino acids. Germline V lookup: CDR1 MDHEN, CDR2 SYDVKM. V dropped 6 bases and J dropped 4; count of bases not matched to a gene: 7.

The chain has TRBV19 and TRBJ2-3; maybe TRBD1 (5 bases). This CDR3 is 17 amino acids long. Germline V gene lookup returns CDR1 LNHDA and CDR2 SQIVND (reference sequence). The V gene lost 1 base and the J gene lost 4 bases, with 18 bases spanning the gap. DNA of the CDR3: TGTGCCAGTAGTATAGCTTTGTCAGGCGGCAGGGCAGATACGCAGTATTTT. This sequence encodes CASSIALSGGRADTQYF.

The count of this clone is one. The V and J genes are TRBV6-4 and TRBJ2-1; 10 bases map to TRBD2. Germline CDR1 reads MRHNA; CDR2 reads SNTAGT. J lost 5 bases, V lost 5 bases, and 6 bases had no gene match. The CDR3 is made up of 15 amino acids. CDR3 sequence reads: CASSQLAGSNNEQFF. CDR3 nucleotide sequence: TGTGCCAGCAGTCAACTAGCGGGGAGCAACAATGAGCAGTTCTTC.

This clone has a single count. The V and J genes are TRBV28 and TRBJ2-5; 7 bases match TRBD1. V shed 6 bases and J 1 base; nucleotides not matched to a gene: 8. This CDR3 comprises 15 residues. Per germline, CDR1 MDHEN and CDR2 SYDVKM. This CDR3 reads CASSPGTDRQETQYF. The CDR3 nucleotides read TGTGCCAGCAGCCCCGGGACAGACCGCCAAGAGACCCAGTACTTC.

The chain uses TRBV27 and TRBJ2-2; 9 bases map to TRBD1. Per germline, CDR1 MNHEY and CDR2 SMNVEV (reference sequence). The CDR3 covers 16 residues. Trimming at V came to 5 bases and at J to 4 bases, leaving 8 bases not matched to a gene. This chain's CDR3 is CASSPYRGLGTGELFF. The DNA for the CDR3 is TGTGCCAGCAGTCCGTACAGGGGGCTCGGCACCGGGGAGCTGTTTTTT.

The chain recombines TRBV27 with TRBJ2-7; D gene unclear. Germline assignment: CDR1 MNHEY and CDR2 SMNVEV (reference sequence). This CDR3 is built from 12 residues. With 7 bases removed from V and 3 bases from J, the gap between germline ends came to 10 bases. CDR3 sequence: CASMSRSYEQYF. The DNA of the CDR3 is TGTGCCAGCATGTCTCGGAGCTACGAGCAGTACTTC.

The CDR3 region has the DNA TGTGCCAGCAGCCCGTCCCGGGACAGGGTTCGGGGTAAAGAGACCCAGTACTTC. Amino acids: CASSPSRDRVRGKETQYF. The chain has TRBV7-2 and TRBJ2-5, with TRBD1 identical over 9 bases. V lost 5 bases and J lost 3; bases outside the gene matches: 16. The CDR3 has 18 residues. Germline assignment: CDR1 SGHTA and CDR2 FQGNSA.

J is TRBJ2-3 and V is TRBV7-5; the D segment call TRBD2 is taken from the table without a DNA check. TRBV7-5 is reported as a pseudogene. This CDR3 has 16 residues. The CDR3 sequence is CVRRGGLAGHTDTQYF. The CDR3 nucleotides are TGTGTCAGACGGGGGGGACTAGCGGGCCACACAGATACGCAGTATTTT.

The CDR3 sequence: CASSQRAGVGTDTQYF. CDR3 DNA: TGCGCCAGCAGCCAAAGAGCGGGAGTGGGCACAGATACGCAGTATTTT. The gene calls are TRBV4-1 and TRBJ2-3, with 8 bases aligning to TRBD2. V shed 2 bases and J 1 base; nucleotides not matched to a gene: 5. CDR3 length equals 16 residues. Germline V gene lookup returns CDR1 MGHRA and CDR2 YSYEKL.

The V and J genes are TRBV24-1 and TRBJ2-2; TRBD1 aligns across 7 bases. The J segment lost 4 bases and the V segment lost 8 bases, leaving 6 bases of the junction unmatched. Germline V gene lookup returns CDR1 KGHDR and CDR2 SFDVKD. This CDR3 region has 14 residues. CDR3 in amino acids: CATTRGPGTGELFF. In DNA, the CDR3 is TGTGCCACCACTAGGGGGCCTGGCACCGGGGAGCTGTTTTTT.

The chain combines TRBV4-1 with TRBJ2-1; no clear D. Germline V CDR1 and CDR2: MGHRA, YSYEKL. The CDR3 length is 16 residues. Between the trimmed V and J ends, which lost 0 bases and 0 bases, there was a span of 9 bases. The CDR3: CASSQDASVSYNEQFF. DNA for the CDR3: TGCGCCAGCAGCCAAGATGCGAGCGTCTCCTACAATGAGCAGTTCTTC.

This clone was counted once. This rearrangement joins TRBV7-6 to TRBJ2-3, with 8 bases lining up with TRBD2. Looked up from germline, CDR1 is SGHVS and CDR2 is FNYEAQ. This CDR3 has 15 residues. V trimming: 0 bases; J trimming: 4 bases; junction bases outside the gene matches: 3. Here the CDR3 reads CASSLAGGLADTQYF. CDR3 nucleotide sequence: TGTGCCAGCAGCTTAGCTGGGGGACTAGCAGATACGCAGTATTTT.

This chain joins TRBV10-3 and TRBJ1-1, with D possibly matching TRBD1 (5 bases). In germline, CDR1 is ENHRY, CDR2 SYGVKD. The length of the CDR3 is 14 residues. The ends were cut back, 10 bases at V and 6 bases at J, with 21 bases in the middle. The CDR3 DNA sequence: TGTGCCAGCAAGAGAGGGGCCCAGCCGCCTGAAGCTTTCTTT. Protein: CASKRGAQPPEAFF.

The rearrangement joins TRBV28 to TRBJ2-5, with D possibly TRBD1 on 6 matching bases. Trimming shortened V by 1 base and J by 4 bases, and 13 bases separated the two germline ends. The CDR3 totals 15 residues. Germline CDR1 is MDHEN and CDR2 is SYDVKM. CDR3 bases: TGTGCCAGCAGTTTATCTCCACAGGGAATAGAGACCCAGTACTTC. It codes for CASSLSPQGIETQYF.

This chain links TRBV30 with TRBJ2-1; D is undetermined. Trimming took 0 bases from V and 7 from J, leaving 16 bases between them. The germline V gene encodes CDR1 GTSNPN and CDR2 SVGIG (reference sequence). The CDR3 extends over 15 amino acids. CDR3: CAWSVSGSGLNEQFF. For the CDR3, the DNA is TGTGCCTGGAGTGTGTCCGGGTCTGGGCTGAATGAGCAGTTCTTC.

The V gene is TRBV20-1, the J gene TRBJ2-2, with D unresolved. The CDR3 consists of 15 residues. Germline CDR1 DFQATT, CDR2 SNEGSKA (reference sequence). V lost 3 bases and J 6 bases, leaving 17 bases between the germline ends. CDR3 sequence: CSASKAKGLAGELFF. CDR3 in DNA: TGCAGTGCTAGTAAAGCGAAGGGTTTAGCCGGGGAGCTGTTTTTT.

This chain joins TRBV9 and TRBJ1-6; D is undetermined. The V gene lost 0 bases and the J gene lost 7 bases, with 5 bases spanning the gap. Germline CDR1 is SGDLS and CDR2 is YYNGEE. The CDR3 has 13 amino acids. Here the CDR3 DNA reads TGTGCCAGCAGCGTAGAGGTCAATTCACCCCTCCACTTT. The encoded protein is CASSVEVNSPLHF.

This clone was observed a single time. The genes are TRBV19 and TRBJ2-3, with D perhaps matching TRBD1 or TRBD2 (6 bases each). CDR3 length equals 16 residues. Germline CDR1 is LNHDA and CDR2 is SQIVND (reference sequence). V was shortened by 1 base and J by 4 bases, with 15 bases between the two germline ends. CDR3 in amino acids: CASSIVQGGVADTQYF. DNA for the CDR3: TGTGCCAGTAGTATAGTACAGGGCGGGGTCGCAGATACGCAGTATTTT.

The rearrangement uses TRBV11-2 and TRBJ2-2; 7 bases map to TRBD1. Germline trimming cut 4 bases from V and 6 bases from J; bases unmatched to any gene: 8. Germline V lookup: CDR1 SGHAT, CDR2 FQNNGV. This CDR3 is built from 15 residues. CDR3 sequence reads: CASSSGGRDSGELFF. CDR3 DNA sequence: TGTGCCAGCAGCTCAGGGGGACGAGATTCCGGGGAGCTGTTTTTT.

This sequence joins TRBV2 and TRBJ1-5, with D possibly matching TRBD1 (6 bases). With 5 bases removed from V and 1 base from J, the gap between germline ends came to 12 bases. This CDR3 region has 15 residues. CDR1 and CDR2 from the germline V gene are SNHLY and FYNNEI. The CDR3 here is CASSPQGISNQPQHF. The CDR3 coding sequence is TGTGCCAGCAGTCCACAGGGAATCAGCAATCAGCCCCAGCATTTT.

J is TRBJ1-2 and V is TRBV9; D ambiguous. The germline V gene has CDR1 SGDLS and CDR2 YYNGEE. V was shortened by 2 bases and J by 0 bases, with 5 bases between the two germline ends. The CDR3 has 13 residues. CDR3 coding DNA: TGTGCCAGCAGCGTTGGGACTAACTATGGCTACACCTTC. Residues: CASSVGTNYGYTF.

This chain uses TRBV5-6 with TRBJ1-1; 7 nucleotides match TRBD1. V lost 4 bases to trimming and J lost 1 base; unmatched junction nucleotides: 4. This CDR3 is 14 amino acids long. The germline V gene has CDR1 SGHDT and CDR2 YYEEEE. In DNA form, the CDR3 reads TGTGCCAGCAGCAAGGACAGGAGGAACACTGAAGCTTTCTTT. It translates to CASSKDRRNTEAFF.